This section outlines one T cell receptor (beta chain) sequence together with its context. The antigen remains undetermined. 5'RACE, which relied on constant-segment primers, yielded TCR alpha and TCR beta cDNA libraries carrying sample barcodes and UMIs. TCRdb called the 5' RACE reads again in MiXCR, with one record for every CDR3 protein. The table lists some 270,000 distinct CDR3 sequences, 15% of them singletons. These data originate in a study of T-cell memory formation after mild COVID-19. Background on the study: TCR clusters were mostly confined to one donor each. Points from the study as a whole: Prior to infection, memory already included some responding clones, suggesting cross-reactive memory joined. Clones that contracted from day 15 to 85 were balanced CD4/CD8, while later expanders leaned CD4+.

The CDR3 is made up of 15 amino acids. Trimming cost V 5 bases and J 7 bases; bases outside gene matches: 7. Germline CDR1 SEHNR, CDR2 FQNEAQ (reference sequence). The chain uses TRBV7-9 and TRBJ2-1, with 11 bases matching TRBD1. This TCR came from an adult woman who had mild COVID-19 (a few samples of this study predate the infection). Cell type and time point are not known. Input material: PBMCs or a T cell subset sorted from them (not recorded which). CDR3 sequence reads: CASSNRDRGRNEQFF. The CDR3, as DNA: TGTGCCAGCAGCAACCGGGACAGGGGGAGAAATGAGCAGTTCTTC. The whole variable domain, remainder taken from reference TRBV7-9 and TRBJ2-1, is DTGVSQNPRHKITKRGQNVTFRCDPISEHNRLYWYRQTLGQGPEFLTYFQNEAQLEKSRLLSDRFSAERPKGSFSTLEIQRTEQGDSAMYLCASSNRDRGRNEQFFGPGTRLTVL.